This T cell receptor beta chain emerged from a study of OX40 agonist ivuxolimab in advanced cancers. Study overall: Enrollees could have had prior anti-PD-1, anti-PD-L1 or anti-CTLA-4 therapy, which 35% to 40% had received. Broader study findings: Expanded clones were, on average, more numerous among CD8+ T cells than CD4+.

Individuals having autoimmune disease history or systemic immunosuppression were not enrolled. Germline V gene data show CDR1 as LGHNA and CDR2 as YSLEER. Unmatched junction bases numbered 5, after V lost 4 bases and J lost 3 bases. The length of the CDR3 is 15 residues. Sequencing was performed with immunoSEQ multiplex PCR; in TCRdb, only in-frame clones are kept and a portion is missing. The data show roughly 56,000 clones, approximately 90% seen once. The table lists this clone with a count of one. Its antigen is unknown. The material sequenced was CD4+ or CD8+ T cells sorted from blood, taken in a trial of the OX40 agonist ivuxolimab. The chain has TRBV4-3 and TRBJ2-7; TRBD1 aligns across 11 bases. This clonotype was sampled from an adult with an advanced solid tumor such as melanoma, head and neck, liver or kidney cancer. The CDR3 protein is CASSPGTGGIYEQYF. The CDR3 nucleotides read TGCGCCAGCAGCCCAGGGACAGGGGGGATCTACGAGCAGTACTTC.